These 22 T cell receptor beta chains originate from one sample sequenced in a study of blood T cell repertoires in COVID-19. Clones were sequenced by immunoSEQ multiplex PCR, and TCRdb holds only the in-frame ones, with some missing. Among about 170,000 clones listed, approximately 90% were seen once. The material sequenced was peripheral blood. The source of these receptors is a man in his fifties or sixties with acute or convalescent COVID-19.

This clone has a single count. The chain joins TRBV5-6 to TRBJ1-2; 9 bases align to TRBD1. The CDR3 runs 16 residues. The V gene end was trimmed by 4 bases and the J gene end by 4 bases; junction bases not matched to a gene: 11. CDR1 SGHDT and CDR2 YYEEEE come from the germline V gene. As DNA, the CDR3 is TGTGCCAGCAGCACAGGGACAGGGTATATGGGCTATGGCTACACCTTC. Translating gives CASSTGTGYMGYGYTF.

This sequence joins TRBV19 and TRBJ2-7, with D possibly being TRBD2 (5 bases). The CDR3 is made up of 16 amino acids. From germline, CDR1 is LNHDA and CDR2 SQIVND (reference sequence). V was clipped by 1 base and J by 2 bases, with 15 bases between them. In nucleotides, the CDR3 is TGTGCCAGTAGTATAGTGGGCGATCCCGGGACCTACGAGCAGTACTTC. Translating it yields CASSIVGDPGTYEQYF.

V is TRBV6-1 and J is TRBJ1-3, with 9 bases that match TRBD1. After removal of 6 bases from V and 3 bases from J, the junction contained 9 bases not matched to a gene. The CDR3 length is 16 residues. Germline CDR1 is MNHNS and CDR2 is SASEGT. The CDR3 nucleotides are TGTGCCAGCAGGGAATACGGGACAGGGAGTGGAAACACCATATATTTT. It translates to CASREYGTGSGNTIYF.

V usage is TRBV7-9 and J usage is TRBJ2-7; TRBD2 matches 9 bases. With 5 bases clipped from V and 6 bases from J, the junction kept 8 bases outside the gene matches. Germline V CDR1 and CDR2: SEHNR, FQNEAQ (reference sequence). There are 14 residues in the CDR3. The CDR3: CASSPSGGPPEQYV. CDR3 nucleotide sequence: TGTGCCAGCAGCCCGAGCGGGGGGCCACCCGAGCAGTACGTC.

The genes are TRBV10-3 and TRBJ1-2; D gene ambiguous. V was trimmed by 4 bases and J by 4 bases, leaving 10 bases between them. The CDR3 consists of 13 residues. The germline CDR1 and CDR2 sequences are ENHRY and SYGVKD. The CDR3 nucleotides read TGTGCCATCAGTGTTGGCGGATCCTATGGCTACACCTTC. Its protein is CAISVGGSYGYTF.

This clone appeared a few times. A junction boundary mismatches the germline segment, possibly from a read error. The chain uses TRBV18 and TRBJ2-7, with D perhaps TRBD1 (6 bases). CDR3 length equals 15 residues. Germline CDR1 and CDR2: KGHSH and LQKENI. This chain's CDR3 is CASSPLQGPSHEQYF. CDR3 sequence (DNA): TGTGCCAGCTCACCCTTACAGGGACCCTCCCACGAGCAGTACTTC.

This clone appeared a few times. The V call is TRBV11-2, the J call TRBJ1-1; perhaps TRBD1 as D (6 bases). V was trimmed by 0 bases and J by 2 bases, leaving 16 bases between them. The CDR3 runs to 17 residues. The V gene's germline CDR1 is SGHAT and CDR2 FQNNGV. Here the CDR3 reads CASSLDLGRGGNTEAFF. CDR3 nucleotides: TGTGCCAGCAGCTTAGATCTGGGGAGGGGGGGTAACACTGAAGCTTTCTTT.

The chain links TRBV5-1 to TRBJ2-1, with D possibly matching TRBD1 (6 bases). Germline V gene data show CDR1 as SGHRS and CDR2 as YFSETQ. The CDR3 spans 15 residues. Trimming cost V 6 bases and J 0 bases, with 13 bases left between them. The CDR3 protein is CASTRDTRSYNEQFF. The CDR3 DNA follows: TGCGCCAGCACTCGGGACACCCGCTCCTACAATGAGCAGTTCTTC.

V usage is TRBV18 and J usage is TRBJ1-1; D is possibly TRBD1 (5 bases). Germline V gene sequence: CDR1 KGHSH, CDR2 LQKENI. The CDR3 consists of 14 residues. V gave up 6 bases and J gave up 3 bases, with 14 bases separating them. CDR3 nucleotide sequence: TGTGCCAGCTCGACATGGGGCACCGACACTGAAGCTTTCTTT. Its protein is CASSTWGTDTEAFF.

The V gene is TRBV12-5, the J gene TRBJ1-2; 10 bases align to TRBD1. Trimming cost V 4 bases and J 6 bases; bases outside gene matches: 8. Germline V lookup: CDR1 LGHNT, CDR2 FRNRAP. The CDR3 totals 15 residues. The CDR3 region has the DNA TGTGCTAGTGGTTACGACCGACAGGGGGCTAATGGCTACACCTTC. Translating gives CASGYDRQGANGYTF.

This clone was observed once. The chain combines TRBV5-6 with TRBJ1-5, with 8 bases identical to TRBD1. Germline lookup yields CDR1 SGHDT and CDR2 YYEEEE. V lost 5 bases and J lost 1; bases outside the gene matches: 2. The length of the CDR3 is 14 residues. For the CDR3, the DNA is TGTGCCAGCAGTAACAGGGGGAGCAATCAGCCCCAGCATTTT. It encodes CASSNRGSNQPQHF.

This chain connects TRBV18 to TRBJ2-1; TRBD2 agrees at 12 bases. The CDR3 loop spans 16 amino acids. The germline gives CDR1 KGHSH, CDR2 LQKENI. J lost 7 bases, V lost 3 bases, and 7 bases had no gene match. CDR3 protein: CASSPPGTSGLNEQFF. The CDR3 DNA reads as TGTGCCAGCTCACCTCCCGGGACTAGCGGGCTTAATGAGCAGTTCTTC.

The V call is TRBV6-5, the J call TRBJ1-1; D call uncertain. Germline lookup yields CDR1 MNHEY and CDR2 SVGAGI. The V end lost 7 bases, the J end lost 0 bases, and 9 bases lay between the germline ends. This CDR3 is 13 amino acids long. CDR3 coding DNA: TGTGCCAGCAATTTACAGCTGAACACTGAAGCTTTCTTT. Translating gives CASNLQLNTEAFF.

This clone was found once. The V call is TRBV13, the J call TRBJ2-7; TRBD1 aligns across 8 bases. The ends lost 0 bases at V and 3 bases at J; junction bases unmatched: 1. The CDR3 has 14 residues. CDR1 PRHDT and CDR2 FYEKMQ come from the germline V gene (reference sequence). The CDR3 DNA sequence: TGTGCCAGCAGCTTAGGGGACAGGGTCTACGAGCAGTACTTC. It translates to CASSLGDRVYEQYF.

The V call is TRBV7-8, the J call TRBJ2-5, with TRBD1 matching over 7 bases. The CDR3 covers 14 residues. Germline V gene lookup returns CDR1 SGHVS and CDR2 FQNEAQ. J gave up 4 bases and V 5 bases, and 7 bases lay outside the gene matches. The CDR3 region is CASSPATGRETQYF. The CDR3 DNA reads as TGTGCCAGCAGCCCAGCGACAGGGAGAGAGACCCAGTACTTC.

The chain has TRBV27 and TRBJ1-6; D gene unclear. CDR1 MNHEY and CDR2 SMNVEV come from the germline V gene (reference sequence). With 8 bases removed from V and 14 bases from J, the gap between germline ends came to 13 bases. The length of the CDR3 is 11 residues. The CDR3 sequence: CASGDRSALHF. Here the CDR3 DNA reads TGTGCCAGCGGAGACCGATCCGCCCTCCACTTT.

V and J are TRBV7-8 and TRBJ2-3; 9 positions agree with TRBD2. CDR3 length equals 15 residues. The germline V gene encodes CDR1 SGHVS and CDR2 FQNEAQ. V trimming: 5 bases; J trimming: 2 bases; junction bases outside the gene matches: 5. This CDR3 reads CASSRASGDTDTQYF. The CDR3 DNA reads TGTGCCAGCAGCCGAGCTAGCGGGGACACAGATACGCAGTATTTT.

This chain's CDR3 is CASSPTNTGELFF. The CDR3 DNA follows: TGCGCCAGCAGCCCAACGAACACCGGGGAGCTGTTTTTT. This rearrangement joins TRBV4-1 to TRBJ2-2; D remains ambiguous. This CDR3 comprises 13 residues. Per germline, CDR1 MGHRA and CDR2 YSYEKL. V was cut by 4 bases and J by 0 bases, with 3 bases left in between.

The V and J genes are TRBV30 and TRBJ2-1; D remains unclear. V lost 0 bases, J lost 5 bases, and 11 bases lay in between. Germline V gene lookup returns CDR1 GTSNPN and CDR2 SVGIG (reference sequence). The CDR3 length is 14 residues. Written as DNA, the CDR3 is TGTGCCTGGAGTGTAACGGTTTCGAACAATGAGCAGTTCTTC. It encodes CAWSVTVSNNEQFF.

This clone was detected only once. The CDR3 protein is CACTPGLGGKLFF. CDR3 nucleotide sequence: TGTGCCTGTACCCCTGGCTTGGGGGGAAAACTGTTTTTT. The chain has TRBV30 and TRBJ1-4, with D perhaps matching TRBD1 (5 bases). Germline CDR1 is GTSNPN and CDR2 is SVGIG (reference sequence). The V end lost 6 bases, the J end lost 10 bases, and 18 bases lay between the germline ends. The CDR3 is 13 residues long.

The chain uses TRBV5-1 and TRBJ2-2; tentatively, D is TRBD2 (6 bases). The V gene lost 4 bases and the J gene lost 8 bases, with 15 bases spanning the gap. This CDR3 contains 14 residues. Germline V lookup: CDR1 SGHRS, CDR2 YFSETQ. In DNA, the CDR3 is TGCGCCAGCAGCACGGGAGTCCCTACGGGGGAGCTGTTTTTT. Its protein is CASSTGVPTGELFF. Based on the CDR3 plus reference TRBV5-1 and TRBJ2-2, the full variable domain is KAGVTQTPRYLIKTRGQQVTLSCSPISGHRSVSWYQQTPGQGLQFLFEYFSETQRNKGNFPGRFSGRQFSNSRSEMNVSTLELGDSALYLCASSTGVPTGELFFGEGSRLTVL.

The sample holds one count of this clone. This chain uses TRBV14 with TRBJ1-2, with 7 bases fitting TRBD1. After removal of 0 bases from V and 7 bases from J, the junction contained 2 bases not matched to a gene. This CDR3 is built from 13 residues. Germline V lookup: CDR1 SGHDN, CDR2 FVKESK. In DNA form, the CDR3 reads TGTGCCAGCAGCCAAGATTCAGGGGGTGGCTACACCTTC. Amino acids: CASSQDSGGGYTF.